This TCR beta chain originates from a study of Graves' ophthalmopathy and Graves' hyperthyroidism. Findings and limits, study-wide: Among expanded thyroid clonotypes above 0.001 frequency, most also occurred in blood.

Germline V lookup: CDR1 SGHDT, CDR2 YYEEEE. The CDR3 length is 14 residues. TCR beta CDR3 amplification used RNA transcripts. RT-PCR in the first round used HTBI primers; a second-round multiplex PCR followed. TCRdb re-derived calls from the multiplex PCR reads in MiXCR, one entry per CDR3 protein. The sample lists roughly 300,000 distinct CDR3 sequences; 17% were seen once. Ophthalmopathy in the donors was of moderate-to-severe activity, with CAS ≥3, NOSPECS ≥4 and duration under 3 months. In this cohort, patients with other autoimmune diseases, uncontrolled infections, pregnancy or lactation were excluded. Sampling around 10 ml of fresh peripheral blood provided the PBMCs. Points on this clonotype: Its antigen is undetermined. One end of the junction is discordant with germline, which a read error may explain.

The sequence came from an adult man with Graves' ophthalmopathy. The specimen sequenced was peripheral blood. The rearrangement joins TRBV5-6 to TRBJ1-1, with TRBD1 matching 7 bases. The DNA of the CDR3 is TGTGCCAGCAGCTTGGGGAGGGGGCGTTCAAGAGCTTCCTTT. Translated, it gives CASSLGRGRSRASF. The whole variable domain, filled in from reference TRBV5-6 and TRBJ1-1, reads DAGVTQSPTHLIKTRGQQVTLRCSPKSGHDTVSWYQQALGQGPQFIFQYYEEEERQRGNFPDRFSGHQFPNYSSELNVNALLLGDSALYLCASSLGRGRSRASFGQGTRLTVV.